A selection of T cell receptor beta chains follows, all from one sample in a study of OX40 agonist ivuxolimab in advanced cancers. Produced via immunoSEQ multiplex PCR; TCRdb's table is partial and in-frame only. The profile shows about 15,000 clones, more than 75% of them singletons. The sequenced sample was CD4+ or CD8+ T cells sorted from blood, obtained in a trial of the OX40 agonist ivuxolimab. The source of these receptors is an adult with an advanced solid tumor such as melanoma, head and neck, liver or kidney cancer. The CDR3 runs from the conserved cysteine through the conserved F or W. A D gene is named only where the DNA matches it firmly. Size is omitted from some rows. Given values are once, few, many or a class for expanded clones.

>12|TRBD1|.|TRBV5-5|TRBJ2-7
TGTGCCACCAAGGGGGACAGGGCTGACCCCTTCTTC
CATKGDRADPFF
>14|.|.|TRBV7-9|TRBJ2-7
TGTGCCAGCAGCTTAGATAAGGGTATCAACGAGCAGTACTTC
CASSLDKGINEQYF
>13|.|.|TRBV12-5|TRBJ2-5
TGTGCTAGTGGTCCAGGGCCTCAAGAGACCCAGTACTTC
CASGPGPQETQYF
>12|.|.|TRBV9|TRBJ2-2
TGTGCCAGCAGTCTGAACACCGGGGAGCTGTTTTTT
CASSLNTGELFF
>13|.|.|TRBV30|TRBJ1-5
TGTGCCTGGAGTTCTACCAACAATCAGCCCCAGCATTTT
CAWSSTNNQPQHF
>14|.|.|TRBV16|TRBJ1-3
TGTGCCAGCAGCCAACTGGGGTTTGGAAACACCATATATTTT
CASSQLGFGNTIYF
>16|.|once|TRBV4-2|TRBJ1-1
TGTGCCAGCAGCCAAGAGAGTAGACACTTGAACACTGAAGCTTTCTTT
CASSQESRHLNTEAFF
>13|.|.|TRBV19|TRBJ2-1
TGTGCCAGTAGTGCGACCTTCAGGAATGAGCAGTTCTTC
CASSATFRNEQFF
>14|.|.|TRBV7-6|TRBJ1-6
TGTGCCAGCAGCCCAGGAGGGGGGGCATCACCCCTCCACTTT
CASSPGGGASPLHF
>13|.|.|TRBV29-1|TRBJ1-2
TGCAGCGCAATCCTTGGACAGCACTATGGCTACACCTTC
CSAILGQHYGYTF
>10|.|.|TRBV29-1|TRBJ1-2
TGCAGCGTTCCGGGTTTTGGCTACACCTTC
CSVPGFGYTF